This is a list of T cell receptor beta chains from one sample in a study of T cell clones after liver transplantation. Profiled with immunoSEQ multiplex PCR; TCRdb holds only in-frame clones, not every one. The sample consists of some 70,000 clones, 75% to 85% of them appearing once. Material: CD4+ T cells from blood, obtained before liver transplant. The receptors were gathered from a human donor who received a liver transplant. Each CDR3 is given with its conserved first and last residue. D genes are given only for firm matches. Size values are once, few and many counts, or a class for expanded clones, and some rows have none.

clone size: -
D gene: -
CDR3 length: 15
J gene: TRBJ2-7
V gene: TRBV6-6
CDR3 protein: CASNPGGGGSYEQYF
CDR3 DNA: TGTGCCAGCAACCCGGGAGGGGGCGGCTCCTACGAGCAGTACTTC

clone size: -
D gene: -
CDR3 length: 12
J gene: TRBJ2-2
V gene: TRBV28
CDR3 protein: CASSLRTGELFF
CDR3 DNA: TGTGCCAGCAGTTTAAGGACCGGGGAGCTGTTTTTT

clone size: -
D gene: TRBD1
CDR3 length: 15
J gene: TRBJ1-1
V gene: TRBV7-9
CDR3 protein: CASFADRGLNTEAFF
CDR3 DNA: TGTGCCAGCTTCGCGGACAGGGGCCTTAACACTGAAGCTTTCTTT

clone size: -
D gene: -
CDR3 length: 15
J gene: TRBJ2-2
V gene: TRBV7-7
CDR3 protein: CASSPDRRDTGELFF
CDR3 DNA: TGTGCCAGCAGCCCTGACAGGAGAGACACCGGGGAGCTGTTTTTT

clone size: -
D gene: -
CDR3 length: 11
J gene: TRBJ2-5
V gene: TRBV5-6
CDR3 protein: CASSFRETQYF
CDR3 DNA: TGTGCCAGCAGCTTCAGGGAGACCCAGTACTTC

clone size: -
D gene: -
CDR3 length: 14
J gene: TRBJ2-5
V gene: TRBV2
CDR3 protein: CASSGQLIGETQYF
CDR3 DNA: TGTGCCAGCAGTGGACAGTTAATTGGGGAGACCCAGTACTTC

clone size: -
D gene: -
CDR3 length: 18
J gene: TRBJ2-5
V gene: TRBV7-6
CDR3 protein: CASSPIYSGQPGRETQYF
CDR3 DNA: TGTGCCAGCAGCCCGATATACAGCGGTCAACCCGGCAGGGAGACCCAGTACTTC

clone size: few
D gene: -
CDR3 length: 9
J gene: TRBJ2-7
V gene: TRBV7-6
CDR3 protein: CASSYEQYF
CDR3 DNA: TGTGCCAGCAGCTACGAGCAGTACTTC

clone size: -
D gene: -
CDR3 length: 13
J gene: TRBJ1-1
V gene: TRBV7-3
CDR3 protein: CASSLTRNTEAFF
CDR3 DNA: TGTGCCAGCAGCTTGACCCGGAACACTGAAGCTTTCTTT

clone size: -
D gene: -
CDR3 length: 15
J gene: TRBJ2-7
V gene: TRBV28
CDR3 protein: CASSLWATGRLEQYF
CDR3 DNA: TGTGCCAGCAGTTTATGGGCTACCGGGCGGCTCGAGCAGTACTTC

clone size: -
D gene: -
CDR3 length: 14
J gene: TRBJ2-3
V gene: TRBV29-1
CDR3 protein: CSVARMLSTDTQYF
CDR3 DNA: TGCAGCGTCGCTAGGATGCTCAGCACAGATACGCAGTATTTT

clone size: once
D gene: -
CDR3 length: 17
J gene: TRBJ2-7
V gene: TRBV5-6
CDR3 protein: CASSHLPRTRSPYEQYF
CDR3 DNA: TGTGCCAGCAGCCATCTCCCCCGGACACGTAGTCCCTACGAGCAGTACTTC

clone size: -
D gene: TRBD2
CDR3 length: 15
J gene: TRBJ2-1
V gene: TRBV28
CDR3 protein: CASSSLAGGSNEQFF
CDR3 DNA: TGTGCCAGCAGTTCGTTAGCGGGAGGGAGCAATGAGCAGTTCTTC

clone size: few
D gene: TRBD2
CDR3 length: 17
J gene: TRBJ2-7
V gene: TRBV28
CDR3 protein: CASSPNTLGLADHEQYF
CDR3 DNA: TGTGCCAGCAGTCCCAACACCTTGGGACTAGCAGACCACGAGCAGTACTTC

clone size: few
D gene: -
CDR3 length: 14
J gene: TRBJ1-5
V gene: TRBV2
CDR3 protein: CASRRDKTYQPQHF
CDR3 DNA: TGTGCCAGCAGGCGGGACAAGACCTATCAGCCCCAGCATTTT

clone size: -
D gene: TRBD2
CDR3 length: 16
J gene: TRBJ2-1
V gene: TRBV5-6
CDR3 protein: CASSFVGTSGNNEQFF
CDR3 DNA: TGTGCCAGCAGCTTTGTCGGGACTAGCGGGAACAATGAGCAGTTCTTC

clone size: few
D gene: TRBD1
CDR3 length: 15
J gene: TRBJ1-2
V gene: TRBV5-8
CDR3 protein: CASSDRGRGNYGYTF
CDR3 DNA: TGTGCCAGCAGCGACAGGGGGCGCGGAAACTATGGCTACACCTTC

clone size: -
D gene: -
CDR3 length: 14
J gene: TRBJ1-1
V gene: TRBV7-3
CDR3 protein: CASSLSLSGTEAFF
CDR3 DNA: TGTGCCAGCAGCTTAAGTCTATCTGGCACTGAAGCTTTCTTT

clone size: once
D gene: TRBD2
CDR3 length: 14
J gene: TRBJ2-7
V gene: TRBV5-6
CDR3 protein: CASSSPGLQYEQYF
CDR3 DNA: TGTGCCAGCAGTTCCCCGGGACTACAGTACGAGCAGTACTTC

clone size: -
D gene: -
CDR3 length: 15
J gene: TRBJ2-1
V gene: TRBV11-2
CDR3 protein: CASSSQGGPYNEQFF
CDR3 DNA: TGTGCCAGCAGCTCGCAGGGGGGACCATACAATGAGCAGTTCTTC

clone size: -
D gene: -
CDR3 length: 10
J gene: TRBJ1-1
V gene: TRBV6-1
CDR3 protein: CASIDTEAFF
CDR3 DNA: TGTGCCAGCATTGACACTGAAGCTTTCTTT

clone size: -
D gene: -
CDR3 length: 14
J gene: TRBJ1-1
V gene: TRBV28
CDR3 protein: CAIGDLALNTEAFF
CDR3 DNA: TGTGCCATCGGGGATCTGGCCCTGAACACTGAAGCTTTCTTT

clone size: -
D gene: TRBD2
CDR3 length: 17
J gene: TRBJ2-2
V gene: TRBV19
CDR3 protein: CASSRELAVRLTGELFF
CDR3 DNA: TGTGCCAGTAGCCGCGAACTAGCGGTAAGGCTCACCGGGGAGCTGTTTTTT

clone size: -
D gene: -
CDR3 length: 15
J gene: TRBJ2-7
V gene: TRBV9
CDR3 protein: CASSVEDSGYYEQYF
CDR3 DNA: TGTGCCAGCAGCGTAGAGGATAGCGGATACTACGAGCAGTACTTC

clone size: -
D gene: TRBD2
CDR3 length: 16
J gene: TRBJ2-3
V gene: TRBV5-4
CDR3 protein: CASSLGLAGIADTQYF
CDR3 DNA: TGTGCCAGCAGCTTGGGACTAGCGGGAATTGCAGATACGCAGTATTTT

clone size: -
D gene: TRBD2
CDR3 length: 13
J gene: TRBJ2-3
V gene: TRBV6-1
CDR3 protein: CASPREGTDTQYF
CDR3 DNA: TGTGCCAGCCCCCGGGAGGGGACAGATACGCAGTATTTT

clone size: -
D gene: -
CDR3 length: 13
J gene: TRBJ2-3
V gene: TRBV18
CDR3 protein: CASSPPSGRAQYF
CDR3 DNA: TGTGCCAGCTCACCACCGTCAGGGCGAGCGCAGTATTTT

clone size: -
D gene: -
CDR3 length: 13
J gene: TRBJ1-1
V gene: TRBV7-9
CDR3 protein: CASSSGLNTEAFF
CDR3 DNA: TGTGCCAGCAGCTCGGGACTGAACACTGAAGCTTTCTTT

clone size: -
D gene: -
CDR3 length: 12
J gene: TRBJ1-5
V gene: TRBV6-5
CDR3 protein: CASSYPGQPQHF
CDR3 DNA: TGTGCCAGCAGTTACCCGGGTCAGCCCCAGCATTTT